These 15 T cell receptor beta chains originate from one sample sequenced in a study of CD8+ T cells in alopecia areata. The authors extracted RNA and reverse transcribed it into cDNA as the sequencing template. Repertoires were generated with immunoSEQ multiplex PCR, while TCRdb's copy carries only in-frame clones and drops some. The table shows about 220,000 clones, with about three fifths occurring only once. Treatment indicated: oral pan-JAK inhibitor, 5-10 mg twice daily. The specimen comprised CD4+ T cells sorted from blood, sampled at week 4, from a patient treated with tofacitinib. These receptors were obtained from a human donor with alopecia areata.

The chain is built from TRBV27 and TRBJ1-2, with D possibly matching TRBD1 (6 bases). The CDR3 sequence is 19 residues long. Germline V gives CDR1 MNHEY, CDR2 SMNVEV (reference sequence). Trimming pared 2 bases from V and 4 bases from J, leaving 26 bases between. The CDR3 is CASSLRTPVDRTSRYGYTF. CDR3 nucleotides: TGTGCCAGCAGTTTAAGAACCCCGGTAGACAGGACCTCGCGCTATGGCTACACCTTC.

V usage is TRBV29-1 and J usage is TRBJ1-4, with a tentative D call TRBD1 (5 bases). V was cut by 5 bases and J by 7 bases, with 11 bases left in between. This CDR3 has 12 amino acids. Germline CDR1 is SQVTM and CDR2 is ANQGSEA. The CDR3 loop reads CSVRGGGEKLFF. The CDR3 DNA reads as TGCAGCGTTCGGGGGGGAGGTGAAAAACTGTTTTTT.

As to this clone: Other DNA sequences from this sample encode an identical CDR3 as well. This sequence joins TRBV4-3 and TRBJ2-6; unclear D gene. Germline lookup yields CDR1 LGHNA and CDR2 YSLEER. This CDR3 spans 17 amino acids. V was clipped by 0 bases and J by 0 bases, with 9 bases between them. Here the CDR3 reads CASSQDSVRSGANVLTF. In DNA form, the CDR3 reads TGCGCCAGCAGCCAAGATTCGGTTCGCTCTGGGGCCAACGTCCTGACTTTC.

The chain is built from TRBV7-9 and TRBJ1-6; D is uncertain. Deletions cut 5 bases from V and 9 bases from J, with 8 bases between. This CDR3 region has 12 residues. Looked up from germline, CDR1 is SEHNR and CDR2 is FQNEAQ (reference sequence). The CDR3 loop is CASSTLGSPLHF. Here the CDR3 DNA reads TGTGCCAGCAGCACTCTTGGTTCACCCCTCCACTTT.

This clone was seen more than once but under ten times. The rearrangement links TRBV30 to TRBJ1-2, with D perhaps TRBD1 (6 bases). This CDR3 has 13 residues. V shed 5 bases and J shed 4 bases, with 14 bases lying between them. Germline values: CDR1 GTSNPN, CDR2 SVGIG (reference sequence). CDR3: CAWGKQGGYGYTF. DNA of the CDR3: TGTGCCTGGGGGAAACAGGGAGGCTATGGCTACACCTTC.

There are a few counts of this clone. The CDR3 DNA reads TGTGCCAGCAGCTTTCGCGGGGCTCGGTACGAGCAGTACTTC. Translated, it gives CASSFRGARYEQYF. This sequence joins TRBV7-2 and TRBJ2-7; D is possibly TRBD2 (6 bases). V shed 3 bases and J shed 4 bases, with 13 bases lying between them. The germline V gene has CDR1 SGHTA and CDR2 FQGNSA. This CDR3 comprises 14 residues. The full variable domain, its missing parts supplied by reference TRBV7-2 and TRBJ2-7, is GAGVSQSPSNKVTEKGKDVELRCDPISGHTALYWYRQSLGQGLEFLIYFQGNSAPDKSGLPSDRFSAERTGGSVSTLTIQRTQQEDSAVYLCASSFRGARYEQYFGPGTRLTVT.

The sample holds a few counts of this clone. The V call is TRBV28, the J call TRBJ1-5, with 7 bases fitting TRBD1. Germline CDR1 is MDHEN and CDR2 is SYDVKM. J lost 9 bases, V lost 2 bases, and 10 bases had no gene match. The CDR3 extends over 15 amino acids. The CDR3 DNA is TGTGCCAGCAGTTTAGGGGGGACAGCCTCGAGGCCCCAGCATTTT. Translation gives CASSLGGTASRPQHF.

The chain couples TRBV4-1 to TRBJ1-4; D is ambiguous. This CDR3 spans 14 amino acids. The V end lost 1 base, the J end lost 5 bases, and 8 bases lay between the germline ends. CDR1 and CDR2 (germline): MGHRA, YSYEKL. The CDR3 sequence is CASSQGEQNEKLFF. CDR3 nucleotide sequence: TGCGCCAGCAGCCAAGGGGAGCAAAATGAAAAACTGTTTTTT.

About this clone: One end of the junction fails to match germline, which may point to a read error. The chain links TRBV5-6 to TRBJ1-1, with D possibly matching TRBD1 (6 bases). Germline values: CDR1 SGHDT, CDR2 YYEEEE. This CDR3 spans 12 amino acids. CDR3 nucleotides: TGTGCCAGCGGACAGAGAAACACTGAAGCCTTCTTT. Its protein product is CASGQRNTEAFF.

This chain links TRBV5-1 with TRBJ2-3; TRBD2 agrees at 11 bases. J gave up 5 bases and V 4 bases, and 6 bases lay outside the gene matches. Germline CDR1 and CDR2: SGHRS and YFSETQ. The CDR3 is 15 amino acids. The CDR3 sequence is CASSSSGGARDTQYF. The CDR3 bases are TGCGCCAGCAGCAGTAGCGGGGGGGCAAGAGATACGCAGTATTTT.

The V call is TRBV7-9, the J call TRBJ1-4; the match to TRBD1 covers 9 bases. This CDR3 is built from 15 residues. CDR1 SEHNR and CDR2 FQNEAQ come from the germline V gene (reference sequence). J was trimmed by 3 bases and V by 1 base; bases with no gene match: 0. CDR3 protein: CASSLGDRANEKLFF. As DNA, the CDR3 is TGTGCCAGCAGCTTAGGGGACAGGGCTAATGAAAAACTGTTTTTT.

The chain combines TRBV29-1 with TRBJ1-1; tentatively, D is TRBD1 (5 bases). The CDR3 spans 14 residues. V lost 7 bases and J lost 0, with 15 bases in between. From germline, CDR1 is SQVTM and CDR2 ANQGSEA. CDR3 nucleotides: TGCAGCGCCCATGGGACCTTCATGAACACTGAAGCTTTCTTT. It translates to CSAHGTFMNTEAFF.

The chain has TRBV9 and TRBJ2-5, with D maybe TRBD1 (5 bases). Deletions cut 5 bases from V and 1 base from J, with 9 bases between. CDR1 and CDR2 from the germline V gene are SGDLS and YYNGEE. There are 13 residues in the CDR3. The CDR3 DNA reads TGTGCCAGCAGGTCAGGGTCCCAAGAGACCCAGTACTTC. It is translated as CASRSGSQETQYF.

The rearrangement uses TRBV2 and TRBJ2-1; 9 positions match TRBD2. The CDR3 has 16 residues. Germline lookup yields CDR1 SNHLY and CDR2 FYNNEI. J gave up 7 bases and V 4 bases, and 11 bases lay outside the gene matches. CDR3 nucleotide sequence: TGTGCCAGCAGTGGTTTCTTGCGGGGGGGCCCAAATGAGCAGTTCTTC. This encodes CASSGFLRGGPNEQFF. Drawing the rest from reference TRBV2 and TRBJ2-1, the complete variable domain is EPEVTQTPSHQVTQMGQEVILRCVPISNHLYFYWYRQILGQKVEFLVSFYNNEISEKSEIFDDQFSVERPDGSNFTLKIRSTKLEDSAMYFCASSGFLRGGPNEQFFGPGTRLTVL.

This chain links TRBV29-1 with TRBJ1-2; D gene ambiguous. The ends were cut back, 2 bases at V and 5 bases at J, with 15 bases in the middle. CDR1 is SQVTM and CDR2 is ANQGSEA in the germline V gene. CDR3 size: 14 residues. The CDR3 loop reads CSVEIWSPKYGYTF. The CDR3 DNA is TGCAGCGTTGAAATCTGGTCCCCAAAATATGGCTACACCTTC.